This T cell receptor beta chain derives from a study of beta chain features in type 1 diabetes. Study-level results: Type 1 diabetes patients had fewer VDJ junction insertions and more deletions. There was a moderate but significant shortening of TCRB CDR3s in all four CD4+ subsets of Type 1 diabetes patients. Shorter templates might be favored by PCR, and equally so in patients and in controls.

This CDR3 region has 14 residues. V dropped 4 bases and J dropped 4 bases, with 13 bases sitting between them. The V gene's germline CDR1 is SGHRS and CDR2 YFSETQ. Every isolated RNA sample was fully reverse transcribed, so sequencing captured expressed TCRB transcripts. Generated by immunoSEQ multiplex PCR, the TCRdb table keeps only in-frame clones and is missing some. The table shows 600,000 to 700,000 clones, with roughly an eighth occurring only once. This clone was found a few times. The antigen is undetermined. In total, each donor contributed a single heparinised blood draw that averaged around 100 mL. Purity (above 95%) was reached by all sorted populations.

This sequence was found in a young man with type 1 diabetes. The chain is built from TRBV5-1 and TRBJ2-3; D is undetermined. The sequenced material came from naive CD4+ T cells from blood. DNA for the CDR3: TGCGCCAGCAGCAACAGCGTTCCTGCAGATACGCAGTATTTT. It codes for CASSNSVPADTQYF.